These 10 T cell receptor beta chains originate from one sample sequenced in a study of technical replicates of blood from a handful of donors. Method: immunoSEQ multiplex PCR; TCRdb's copy keeps in-frame clones and lacks some. The sample lists around 80,000 clones, roughly 98% occurring once. Sequencing used T cells isolated from PBMCs. Receptors were obtained from a human donor in good health.

The chain has TRBV11-2 and TRBJ2-7; TRBD2 might be the D (6 bases). Deletions cut 5 bases from V and 0 bases from J, with 11 bases between. Germline values: CDR1 SGHAT, CDR2 FQNNGV. This CDR3 is built from 14 residues. In DNA, the CDR3 is TGTGCCAGCAGCCCTAGCGCCTCCTCCTACGAGCAGTACTTC. This sequence encodes CASSPSASSYEQYF. The full variable domain, completed using reference TRBV11-2 and TRBJ2-7, is EAGVAQSPRYKIIEKRQSVAFWCNPISGHATLYWYQQILGQGPKLLIQFQNNGVVDDSQLPKDRFSAERLKGVDSTLKIQPAKLEDSAVYLCASSPSASSYEQYFGPGTRLTVT.

This chain joins TRBV7-3 and TRBJ2-2; D gene unclear. Germline lookup yields CDR1 SGHTA and CDR2 FQGTGA. Trimming stripped 5 bases from V and 1 base from J, with 14 bases between. The CDR3 length is 16 residues. CDR3 nucleotide sequence: TGTGCCAGCAGCCCACGGTGGGCAGGGAACACCGGGGAGCTGTTTTTT. Protein sequence: CASSPRWAGNTGELFF.

The rearrangement joins TRBV4-1 to TRBJ2-2, with 7 bases that match TRBD1. From germline, CDR1 is MGHRA and CDR2 YSYEKL. After removal of 1 base from V and 5 bases from J, the junction contained 10 bases not matched to a gene. This CDR3 comprises 17 residues. This CDR3 reads CASSQGAAQGWTGELFF. The CDR3 DNA reads TGCGCCAGCAGCCAAGGGGCGGCACAGGGGTGGACCGGGGAGCTGTTTTTT.

The rearrangement uses TRBV4-2 and TRBJ2-7, with D hard to call. Germline V gives CDR1 LGHNA, CDR2 YNFKEQ. The CDR3 spans 16 residues. The germline V and J ends were trimmed by 3 bases and 4 bases, with 19 bases remaining between them. The CDR3 DNA reads as TGTGCCAGCAGCCAGGATAAGGAGCATCGGCGGTACGAGCAGTACTTC. This gives the protein CASSQDKEHRRYEQYF.

This chain uses TRBV6-1 with TRBJ1-4; D is undetermined. Deletions cut 5 bases from V and 3 bases from J, with 13 bases between. CDR1 is MNHNS, CDR2 SASEGT, per germline. CDR3 length: 15 amino acids. Here the CDR3 reads CASSITQLPNEKLFF. As DNA, the CDR3 is TGTGCCAGCAGTATAACCCAACTACCTAATGAAAAACTGTTTTTT.

This clone has only one observation. The rearrangement uses TRBV5-4 and TRBJ2-7; no reliable D call. V was trimmed by 0 bases and J by 9 bases, leaving 7 bases between them. Germline V lookup: CDR1 SGHNT, CDR2 YYREEE (reference sequence). This CDR3 spans 11 amino acids. CDR3: CASSLGAVQYF. The CDR3 nucleotides are TGTGCCAGCAGCTTGGGCGCTGTGCAGTACTTC.

The gene calls are TRBV9 and TRBJ2-2, with D possibly matching TRBD1 (5 bases). Trimming removed 3 bases from V and 1 base from J, with 13 bases in between. The CDR3 totals 16 residues. Germline loops: CDR1 SGDLS, CDR2 YYNGEE. Written as DNA, the CDR3 is TGTGCCAGCAGCGGCAGGGAAGGTATGAACACCGGGGAGCTGTTTTTT. This gives the protein CASSGREGMNTGELFF.

The chain links TRBV21-1 to TRBJ1-1; the table assigns TRBD1, which was not confirmed against the DNA. TRBV21-1 is given as a pseudogene. This CDR3 spans 17 amino acids. The CDR3 DNA follows: TGTGCCAGCACCATTAGGGGCTACAGGGGGCGAACCACTGAAGCTTTCTTT. This gives the protein CASTIRGYRGRTTEAFF.

The genes are TRBV4-1 and TRBJ2-1; 15 nucleotides align to TRBD2. This CDR3 contains 19 residues. Germline lookup yields CDR1 MGHRA and CDR2 YSYEKL. The V and J ends lost 1 base and 1 base, in that order; junction bases with no gene match: 5. In nucleotides, the CDR3 is TGCGCCAGCAGCCAAGGAGGACTAGCGGGGGGGCCGTCCTACAATGAGCAGTTCTTC. The encoded protein is CASSQGGLAGGPSYNEQFF.

The CDR3 region has the DNA TGTGCCAGCAGCCATCAGCGGGGGACTACCGGGGAGACCCAGTACTTC. Translation gives CASSHQRGTTGETQYF. The chain employs TRBV4-2 and TRBJ2-5; TRBD2 matches at 8 bases. V lost 3 bases to trimming and J lost 5 bases; unmatched junction nucleotides: 11. The CDR3 runs 16 residues. The germline gives CDR1 LGHNA, CDR2 YNFKEQ.